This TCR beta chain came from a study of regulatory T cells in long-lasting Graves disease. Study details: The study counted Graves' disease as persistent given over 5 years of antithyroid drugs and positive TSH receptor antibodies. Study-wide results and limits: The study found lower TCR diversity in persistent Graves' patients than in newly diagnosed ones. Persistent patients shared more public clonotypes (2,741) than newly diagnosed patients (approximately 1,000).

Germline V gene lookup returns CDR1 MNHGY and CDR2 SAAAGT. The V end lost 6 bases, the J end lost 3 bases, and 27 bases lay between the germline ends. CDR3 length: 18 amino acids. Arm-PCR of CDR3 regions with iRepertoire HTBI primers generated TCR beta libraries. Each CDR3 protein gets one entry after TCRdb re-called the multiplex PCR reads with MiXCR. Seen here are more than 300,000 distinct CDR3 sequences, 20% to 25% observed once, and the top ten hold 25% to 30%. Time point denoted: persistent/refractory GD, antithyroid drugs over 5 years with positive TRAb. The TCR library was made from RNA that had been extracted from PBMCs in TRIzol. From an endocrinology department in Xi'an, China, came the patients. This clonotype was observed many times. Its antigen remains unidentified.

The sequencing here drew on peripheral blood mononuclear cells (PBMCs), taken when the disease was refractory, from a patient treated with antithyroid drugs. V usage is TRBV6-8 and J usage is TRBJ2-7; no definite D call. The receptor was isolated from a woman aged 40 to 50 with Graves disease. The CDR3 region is CASSYRSSKELKGYEQYF. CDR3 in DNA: TGTGCCAGCAGCTACCGGAGTTCGAAGGAGTTGAAGGGCTACGAGCAGTACTTC.